These 25 T cell receptor beta chains originate from one sample sequenced in a study of T cell repertoires in cytomegalovirus infection. One entry per CDR3 protein, called by TCRdb with MiXCR from the reads. The sample holds about 500,000 distinct CDR3 sequences, around a third seen once. Which antigens these TCRs recognize remains unknown. The specimen comprised cultured PBMCs, sampled from culture after CMV antigen stimulation. Source of these receptors: a human donor in good health (CMV status not recorded). Some clones in this sample may be carry-over from other donors' samples.

This chain uses TRBV12-5 with TRBJ1-1; D is undetermined. Germline assignment: CDR1 LGHNT and CDR2 FRNRAP. The germline V and J ends were trimmed by 0 bases and 7 bases, with 18 bases remaining between them. This CDR3 comprises 16 residues. The CDR3 DNA reads as TGTGCTAGTGGTTTGGTGGGAGGACCACGTACAAGTGAAGCTTTCTTT. As protein: CASGLVGGPRTSEAFF.

This clonotype has a handful of counts. The rearrangement joins TRBV6-1 to TRBJ2-7; weak D call: TRBD1 (6 bases). Per germline, CDR1 MNHNS and CDR2 SASEGT. V shed 2 bases and J shed 6 bases, with 14 bases lying between them. This CDR3 has 14 amino acids. The CDR3 bases are TGTGCCAGCAGTGAAACGGGACACCTATCCGAGCAGTACTTC. Protein sequence: CASSETGHLSEQYF.

The V and J genes are TRBV25-1 and TRBJ1-2; TRBD1 matches at 9 bases. This CDR3 spans 15 amino acids. Germline lookup yields CDR1 MGHDK and CDR2 SYGVNS. J was trimmed by 2 bases and V by 4 bases; bases with no gene match: 5. CDR3: CASSASGTGNYGYTF. The CDR3 region has the DNA TGTGCCAGCAGTGCTTCCGGGACAGGGAACTATGGCTACACCTTC.

The V gene is TRBV6-1, the J gene TRBJ1-2; TRBD1 matches 9 bases. After removal of 2 bases from V and 4 bases from J, the junction contained 5 bases not matched to a gene. The germline CDR1 and CDR2 sequences are MNHNS and SASEGT. This CDR3 has 15 amino acids. CDR3 nucleotide sequence: TGTGCCAGCAGTGAACGTGGGACAGGGAGCTATGGCTACACCTTC. This sequence encodes CASSERGTGSYGYTF.

The table lists this clonotype with many counts. The chain uses TRBV4-3 and TRBJ2-5; D not certain. Germline CDR1 is LGHNA and CDR2 is YSLEER. The CDR3 has 15 amino acids. The V and J ends lost 0 bases and 5 bases respectively, with 13 bases between them. CDR3 amino acids: CASSQDFGSWETQYF. The CDR3 nucleotides are TGCGCCAGCAGCCAAGATTTTGGGTCTTGGGAGACCCAGTACTTC.

This clonotype was recorded a few times. The rearrangement uses TRBV7-2 and TRBJ1-1; 7 bases agree with TRBD1. Trimming removed 5 bases from V and 1 base from J; junction bases left unmatched: 7. Per germline, CDR1 SGHTA and CDR2 FQGNSA. The CDR3 extends over 15 amino acids. CDR3 coding DNA: TGTGCCAGCAGCCTGCTTGGGACAGCGAACACTGAAGCTTTCTTT. Its translation: CASSLLGTANTEAFF.

The CDR3 region has the DNA TGTGCCAGCAAGACTAGCGGGGCCTCGGAGACCCAGTACTTC. Translating gives CASKTSGASETQYF. The chain joins TRBV11-3 to TRBJ2-5; 11 bases agree with TRBD2. V was clipped by 7 bases and J by 5 bases; unmatched bases: 6. The CDR3 is 14 residues long. Germline V gene sequence: CDR1 SGHNT, CDR2 YENEEA.

The chain is built from TRBV28 and TRBJ2-1, with 8 bases lining up with TRBD1. The junction had 10 bases not matched to a gene; V was cut back by 4 bases and J by 14 bases. The CDR3 is 13 amino acids. Per the germline V gene, CDR1 is MDHEN and CDR2 is SYDVKM. The CDR3: CASSSSTGDYEFF. The CDR3 DNA reads as TGTGCCAGCAGTTCCTCGACAGGGGATTATGAGTTCTTC.

The chain combines TRBV7-9 with TRBJ2-1; D may be TRBD2 (5 bases). Germline V lookup: CDR1 SEHNR, CDR2 FQNEAQ (reference sequence). There are 15 residues in the CDR3. The V end lost 5 bases, the J end lost 1 base, and 12 bases lay between the germline ends. DNA of the CDR3: TGTGCCAGCAGCCCAAGCGGTTATTCCTACAATGAGCAGTTCTTC. Residues: CASSPSGYSYNEQFF. Full variable domain (remainder filled in from reference TRBV7-9 and TRBJ2-1): DTGVSQNPRHKITKRGQNVTFRCDPISEHNRLYWYRQTLGQGPEFLTYFQNEAQLEKSRLLSDRFSAERPKGSFSTLEIQRTEQGDSAMYLCASSPSGYSYNEQFFGPGTRLTVL.

V gene TRBV10-3 combines with J gene TRBJ1-1, with D perhaps TRBD1 (6 bases). Per germline, CDR1 ENHRY and CDR2 SYGVKD. The V end lost 6 bases, the J end lost 4 bases, and 12 bases lay between the germline ends. The CDR3 runs 13 residues. In DNA, the CDR3 is TGTGCCATCAGACAGGGTTCGGCCACTGAAGCTTTCTTT. It is translated as CAIRQGSATEAFF.

The chain employs TRBV10-3 and TRBJ2-1; no firm D call. Per the germline V gene, CDR1 is ENHRY and CDR2 is SYGVKD. The CDR3 is 12 amino acids. Trimming stripped 5 bases from V and 2 bases from J, with 4 bases between. The CDR3 sequence is CAISRPYNEQFF. In DNA form, the CDR3 reads TGTGCCATCAGTCGGCCCTACAATGAGCAGTTCTTC.

The CDR3, as DNA: TGTGCCAGCAGCCTCGGCAATTGGTGGGACACCTCTCCGAACACTGAAGCTTTCTTT. Its translation is CASSLGNWWDTSPNTEAFF. The rearrangement links TRBV5-6 to TRBJ1-1; D may be TRBD1 (6 bases). The CDR3 consists of 19 residues. The V gene lost 4 bases and the J gene lost 1 base, with 26 bases spanning the gap. The germline CDR1 and CDR2 sequences are SGHDT and YYEEEE.

In this sample, this clonotype turned up a few times. J is TRBJ2-7 and V is TRBV7-9; 9 bases agree with TRBD1. The V segment lost 5 bases and the J segment 1 base; nucleotides outside the gene matches: 9. This CDR3 has 16 residues. Germline CDR1 reads SEHNR; CDR2 reads FQNEAQ (reference sequence). The CDR3 nucleotides read TGTGCCAGCAGCGGCCTTCTCGGGACAGGGTCCTACGAGCAGTACGTC. Its protein is CASSGLLGTGSYEQYV.

This clonotype was seen a few times. The J gene is TRBJ2-2, the V gene TRBV27; a weak D match, TRBD2 (6 bases). The germline CDR1 and CDR2 sequences are MNHEY and SMNVEV (reference sequence). V was pared by 4 bases and J by 6 bases, with 12 bases between. CDR3 size: 14 residues. The CDR3 nucleotides are TGTGCCAGCAGTTCTCCGGGAGTGGCCGGGGAGCTGTTTTTT. It is translated as CASSSPGVAGELFF.

The table lists this clonotype with a few counts. The V and J genes are TRBV4-1 and TRBJ1-5, with a weak D call TRBD1 (5 bases). The V gene lost 3 bases and the J gene lost 9 bases, with 9 bases spanning the gap. The CDR3 sequence is 12 residues long. CDR1 is MGHRA, CDR2 YSYEKL, per germline. The CDR3 spells CASSQGVGPQHF. The CDR3 region has the DNA TGCGCCAGCAGCCAGGGGGTAGGGCCCCAGCATTTT.

The genes are TRBV6-2 or TRBV6-3 and TRBJ2-3; TRBD2 matches at 12 bases. CDR3 length: 17 residues. V was pared by 0 bases and J by 3 bases, with 4 bases of the junction left unmatched. From germline, CDR1 is MNHEY and CDR2 SVGEGT. The CDR3 is CASSYSRTSGETDTQYF. Here the CDR3 DNA reads TGTGCCAGCAGTTACTCGCGGACTAGCGGGGAGACAGATACGCAGTATTTT.

This clonotype showed up just a few times. The gene calls are TRBV19 and TRBJ2-2, with 9 bases aligning to TRBD2. V was pared by 2 bases and J by 3 bases, with 4 bases of the junction left unmatched. The CDR3 sequence is 16 residues long. CDR1 and CDR2 from the germline V gene are LNHDA and SQIVND (reference sequence). The CDR3 here is CASSIRLAGHTGELFF. For the CDR3, the DNA is TGTGCCAGTAGTATACGGCTAGCGGGACACACCGGGGAGCTGTTTTTT.

The genes are TRBV4-3 and TRBJ2-2; TRBD2 aligns across 8 bases. The CDR3 contains 17 residues. Germline trimming cut 0 bases from V and 3 bases from J; bases unmatched to any gene: 6. In germline, CDR1 is LGHNA, CDR2 YSLEER. Written as DNA, the CDR3 is TGCGCCAGCAGCCAAGAAGGGTTAGCGGGACACACCGGGGAGCTGTTTTTT. Its protein is CASSQEGLAGHTGELFF.

The chain recombines TRBV7-2 with TRBJ1-2; unclear D gene. There are 14 residues in the CDR3. Germline V gene data show CDR1 as SGHTA and CDR2 as FQGNSA. The V end was cut by 5 bases, the J end by 0 bases, with 10 bases between. The chain's CDR3 is CASSRRNANYGYTF. CDR3 in DNA: TGTGCCAGCAGCCGCCGGAACGCTAACTATGGCTACACCTTC.

This clonotype has just a few counts. The genes are TRBV28 and TRBJ1-2; TRBD1 matches at 7 bases. The CDR3 loop spans 13 amino acids. Per germline, CDR1 MDHEN and CDR2 SYDVKM. V shed 6 bases and J 6 bases; nucleotides not matched to a gene: 7. The CDR3 bases are TGTGCCAGCAGAGTGACAGGGACGAATGGCTACACCTTC. Residues: CASRVTGTNGYTF.

This clonotype was counted only a few times. This sequence joins TRBV7-9 and TRBJ2-1; D is ambiguous. The germline V gene has CDR1 SEHNR and CDR2 FQNEAQ (reference sequence). This CDR3 comprises 12 residues. V lost 3 bases and J 8 bases, leaving 8 bases between the germline ends. The CDR3 nucleotides read TGTGCCAGCAGCTTTTCAGTAGATGAGCAGTTCTTC. The encoded protein is CASSFSVDEQFF.

The table lists this clonotype with a few counts. The CDR3 DNA sequence: TGCGCCAGCAGTGAGTTGGGGTTTGAGTACGAGCAGTACGTC. Its protein product is CASSELGFEYEQYV. The V call is TRBV10-2, the J call TRBJ2-7; D is unresolved. Germline CDR1 and CDR2: WSHSY and SAAADI. The CDR3 contains 14 residues. V dropped 1 base and J dropped 4 bases, with 11 bases sitting between them.

V is TRBV28 and J is TRBJ2-5; 7 positions agree with TRBD2. CDR3 size: 13 residues. J gave up 2 bases and V 5 bases, and 2 bases lay outside the gene matches. CDR1 and CDR2 (germline): MDHEN, SYDVKM. The CDR3 is CASSTSAQETQYF. CDR3 DNA: TGTGCCAGCAGTACTAGCGCGCAAGAGACCCAGTACTTC. The full variable domain, with the rest looked up from reference TRBV28 and TRBJ2-5, is DVKVTQSSRYLVKRTGEKVFLECVQDMDHENMFWYRQDPGLGLRLIYFSYDVKMKEKGDIPEGYSVSREKKERFSLILESASTNQTSMYLCASSTSAQETQYFGPGTRLLVL.

The chain employs TRBV10-3 and TRBJ1-5; no clear D. The V and J ends lost 11 bases and 4 bases respectively, with 21 bases between them. CDR1 is ENHRY, CDR2 SYGVKD, per germline. This CDR3 contains 15 residues. CDR3: CAVHGGFDPNQPQHF. The CDR3, as DNA: TGTGCCGTCCACGGTGGGTTTGACCCAAATCAGCCCCAGCATTTT.

This clonotype came up many times. This rearrangement joins TRBV6-2 or TRBV6-3 to TRBJ2-1; 8 positions match TRBD2. V lost 5 bases, J lost 9 bases, and 3 bases stayed unmatched. Germline CDR1 reads MNHEY; CDR2 reads SVGEGT. This CDR3 contains 12 residues. DNA of the CDR3: TGTGCCAGCAGTCCGGGACTAGTTGAGCAGTTCTTC. This translates into CASSPGLVEQFF.